The rows below give T cell receptor beta chains drawn from one sample of a study of blood T cell repertoires in COVID-19. Data came from immunoSEQ multiplex PCR; TCRdb stores just in-frame clones and leaves some out. The data show around 50,000 clones, roughly four fifths seen once. The specimen was peripheral blood. These receptors came from a man between 35 and 55 years old with acute or convalescent COVID-19. CDR3s include the opening cysteine and the closing phenylalanine or tryptophan. The D gene is left open where the match is weak. Not every row has a clone size; where given, it reads once, few, many or a size class.

j_gene: TRBJ2-3
d_gene: TRBD2
abundance: -
v_gene: TRBV24-1
CDR3nt: TGTGCCACCAGTGATCCTGCGGGGGGGAGCACAGATACGCAGTATTTT
CDR3aa: CATSDPAGGSTDTQYF

j_gene: TRBJ1-2
d_gene: TRBD1
abundance: -
v_gene: TRBV2
CDR3nt: TGTGCCAGCAGGATGACAGGGGGTATCGCGAACTATGGCTACACCTTC
CDR3aa: CASRMTGGIANYGYTF

j_gene: TRBJ1-2
d_gene: TRBD1
abundance: once
v_gene: TRBV6-5
CDR3nt: TGTGCCAGCAACCGACAGGGTGTGAATTATGGCTACACCTTC
CDR3aa: CASNRQGVNYGYTF

j_gene: TRBJ1-2
d_gene: -
abundance: -
v_gene: TRBV5-1
CDR3nt: TGCGCCAGCAGCTTGGAGGCAGGGTGGGGCTACACCTTC
CDR3aa: CASSLEAGWGYTF

j_gene: TRBJ1-1
d_gene: -
abundance: -
v_gene: TRBV13
CDR3nt: TGTGCCAGCAGCCCTACAGGCACTGAAGCTTTCTTT
CDR3aa: CASSPTGTEAFF

j_gene: TRBJ2-3
d_gene: -
abundance: -
v_gene: TRBV3-1/TRBV3-2
CDR3nt: TGTGCCAGCAGCCAACTCACAGATACGCAGTATTTT
CDR3aa: CASSQLTDTQYF

j_gene: TRBJ2-3
d_gene: TRBD2
abundance: -
v_gene: TRBV3-1/TRBV3-2
CDR3nt: TGTGCCAGCAGCAAGCTAGCGGGGGGGACAGATACGCAGTATTTT
CDR3aa: CASSKLAGGTDTQYF

j_gene: TRBJ1-2
d_gene: -
abundance: few
v_gene: TRBV11-2
CDR3nt: TGTGCCAGCAGCTTAGCAGGGAGGATAGAGGGAGGCTACACCTTC
CDR3aa: CASSLAGRIEGGYTF

j_gene: TRBJ1-5
d_gene: TRBD1
abundance: few
v_gene: TRBV7-8
CDR3nt: TGTGCCAGCAGCCCAGGGACAGGGCGGTTGAGCAATCAGCCCCAGCATTTT
CDR3aa: CASSPGTGRLSNQPQHF

j_gene: TRBJ1-2
d_gene: TRBD1
abundance: -
v_gene: TRBV19
CDR3nt: TGTGCCAGTAGTAAGGACAGGGAAGGGAGCTATGGCTACACCTTC
CDR3aa: CASSKDREGSYGYTF

j_gene: TRBJ1-2
d_gene: -
abundance: -
v_gene: TRBV5-1
CDR3nt: TGCGCCAGCAGCTTGTCCGCGCAGGGTGGCTACACCTTC
CDR3aa: CASSLSAQGGYTF

j_gene: TRBJ1-5
d_gene: -
abundance: once
v_gene: TRBV12-2
CDR3nt: TGTGCAAGTCGCGTCAAACAGGGGAGGCATCAGCCCCAGCATTTT
CDR3aa: CASRVKQGRHQPQHF

j_gene: TRBJ2-7
d_gene: -
abundance: -
v_gene: TRBV9
CDR3nt: TGTGCCAGCAGCCCCAGTGGGGGGGCCAGGGAGCAGTACTTC
CDR3aa: CASSPSGGAREQYF

j_gene: TRBJ2-2
d_gene: TRBD1
abundance: -
v_gene: TRBV18
CDR3nt: TGTGCCAGCTCACCGGGGACAGGCTACACCGGGGAGCTGTTTTTT
CDR3aa: CASSPGTGYTGELFF

j_gene: TRBJ2-1
d_gene: TRBD2
abundance: -
v_gene: TRBV11-3
CDR3nt: TGTGCCAGCAGCGTAGGCGCTAGCGGGGGTCCGAGAATAAACAATGAGCAGTTCTTC
CDR3aa: CASSVGASGGPRINNEQFF

j_gene: TRBJ1-2
d_gene: -
abundance: -
v_gene: TRBV2
CDR3nt: TGTGCCAGCAGTGAAGCGGGCATGTCGTATGGCTACACCTTC
CDR3aa: CASSEAGMSYGYTF

j_gene: TRBJ2-2
d_gene: TRBD1
abundance: -
v_gene: TRBV2
CDR3nt: TGTGCCAGCAGGGACAGGGGTTACACCGGGGAGCTGTTTTTT
CDR3aa: CASRDRGYTGELFF

j_gene: TRBJ2-2
d_gene: -
abundance: -
v_gene: TRBV6-5
CDR3nt: TGTGCCAGCAGTCCCCGACGGGACACCGGGGAGCTGTTTTTT
CDR3aa: CASSPRRDTGELFF

j_gene: TRBJ2-5
d_gene: -
abundance: once
v_gene: TRBV6-5
CDR3nt: TGTGCCAGCAGGAGAGACTCGAGCCAAGAGACCCAGTACTTC
CDR3aa: CASRRDSSQETQYF

j_gene: TRBJ1-4
d_gene: -
abundance: -
v_gene: TRBV7-9
CDR3nt: TGTGCCAGCACGACGGGACACCTCAGTGGAACTAATGAAAAACTGTTTTTT
CDR3aa: CASTTGHLSGTNEKLFF

j_gene: TRBJ2-7
d_gene: -
abundance: -
v_gene: TRBV3-1/TRBV3-2
CDR3nt: TGTGCCAGCAGCCAGGTACAAGAGCAGTACTTC
CDR3aa: CASSQVQEQYF

j_gene: TRBJ1-5
d_gene: TRBD1
abundance: -
v_gene: TRBV28
CDR3nt: TGTGCCAGCAGTACAGGGGGCGCAGGTCAGCCCCAGCATTTT
CDR3aa: CASSTGGAGQPQHF

j_gene: TRBJ1-5
d_gene: -
abundance: -
v_gene: TRBV27
CDR3nt: TGTGCCAGCAGTACCACAGGCAATCAGCCCCAGCATTTT
CDR3aa: CASSTTGNQPQHF

j_gene: TRBJ2-1
d_gene: TRBD1
abundance: -
v_gene: TRBV6-2/TRBV6-3
CDR3nt: TGTGCCAGCAGTTACAAGGGGACAGGAAGGTCGACCTACAATGAGCAGTTCTTC
CDR3aa: CASSYKGTGRSTYNEQFF

j_gene: TRBJ2-5
d_gene: TRBD2
abundance: -
v_gene: TRBV27
CDR3nt: TGTGCCAGCAGTTTAAGCGGGGGAAGTTGGGAGACCCAGTACTTC
CDR3aa: CASSLSGGSWETQYF

j_gene: TRBJ1-2
d_gene: -
abundance: -
v_gene: TRBV5-1
CDR3nt: TGCGCCAGCAGTGGGGGCCGGCATGGCTACACCTTC
CDR3aa: CASSGGRHGYTF

j_gene: TRBJ1-2
d_gene: -
abundance: -
v_gene: TRBV29-1
CDR3nt: TGCAGCGTTAGAGTACAGAACTATGGCTACACCTTC
CDR3aa: CSVRVQNYGYTF

j_gene: TRBJ2-7
d_gene: TRBD1
abundance: -
v_gene: TRBV19
CDR3nt: TGTGCCACCCAGGACAGGGCGCGGAACTACGAGCAGTACTTC
CDR3aa: CATQDRARNYEQYF

j_gene: TRBJ2-1
d_gene: TRBD1
abundance: -
v_gene: TRBV28
CDR3nt: TGTGCCAGCAGACAAGGACAGGCGGTCAATGAGCAGTTCTTC
CDR3aa: CASRQGQAVNEQFF

j_gene: TRBJ2-7
d_gene: -
abundance: -
v_gene: TRBV7-9
CDR3nt: TGTGCCAGCAGCTCGGGACTCTACGAGCAGTACTTC
CDR3aa: CASSSGLYEQYF

j_gene: TRBJ2-6
d_gene: TRBD1
abundance: -
v_gene: TRBV4-3
CDR3nt: TGCGCCAGCAGCCAAGAAAGAAGGACAGGGGGCTTATCCGGGGCCAACGTCCTGACTTTC
CDR3aa: CASSQERRTGGLSGANVLTF

j_gene: TRBJ1-5
d_gene: -
abundance: -
v_gene: TRBV7-9
CDR3nt: TGTGCCAGCAGCACAGATTATAGCGTACCCCAGCATTTT
CDR3aa: CASSTDYSVPQHF

j_gene: TRBJ2-1
d_gene: -
abundance: -
v_gene: TRBV2
CDR3nt: TGTGCCAGCAGTGCTCAGGGCAAGGATGAGCAGTTCTTC
CDR3aa: CASSAQGKDEQFF

j_gene: TRBJ2-3
d_gene: TRBD2
abundance: -
v_gene: TRBV5-4
CDR3nt: TGTGCCAGCAGCTGGGGGAGCGGGGGGGCTTCAGATACGCAGTATTTT
CDR3aa: CASSWGSGGASDTQYF

j_gene: TRBJ2-3
d_gene: -
abundance: -
v_gene: TRBV27
CDR3nt: TGTGCCAGCAGTTTCCTCTCTAGCACAGATACGCAGTATTTT
CDR3aa: CASSFLSSTDTQYF

j_gene: TRBJ2-2
d_gene: TRBD2
abundance: -
v_gene: TRBV19
CDR3nt: TGTGCCAGTAGTAAGTCCGGACTAGCGGCCCCTGCGAACACCGGGGAGCTGTTTTTT
CDR3aa: CASSKSGLAAPANTGELFF

j_gene: TRBJ2-5
d_gene: -
abundance: few
v_gene: TRBV28
CDR3nt: TGTGCCAGCAGCCCCCCCCGGGGGTGGGAGACCCAGTACTTC
CDR3aa: CASSPPRGWETQYF

j_gene: TRBJ2-5
d_gene: -
abundance: -
v_gene: TRBV7-6
CDR3nt: TGTGCCAGCAGCTTAAATCCAGTCGATAGCGAGACCCAGTACTTC
CDR3aa: CASSLNPVDSETQYF

j_gene: TRBJ2-3
d_gene: TRBD1
abundance: -
v_gene: TRBV7-9
CDR3nt: TGTGCCAGCAGCTCACAGGGGATGACAGATACGCAGTATTTT
CDR3aa: CASSSQGMTDTQYF

j_gene: TRBJ1-2
d_gene: -
abundance: -
v_gene: TRBV7-3
CDR3nt: TGTGCCAGCAGCTATGGACAACCCTATGGCTACACCTTC
CDR3aa: CASSYGQPYGYTF

j_gene: TRBJ1-6
d_gene: -
abundance: -
v_gene: TRBV5-1
CDR3nt: TGCGCCAGCAGCCCCACAGGATATAATTCACCCCTCCACTTT
CDR3aa: CASSPTGYNSPLHF

j_gene: TRBJ1-6
d_gene: -
abundance: -
v_gene: TRBV6-5
CDR3nt: TGTGCCAGCAGTTACTCGGAGGTAAAAGATTCACCCCTCCACTTT
CDR3aa: CASSYSEVKDSPLHF

j_gene: TRBJ1-2
d_gene: -
abundance: -
v_gene: TRBV12-5
CDR3nt: TGTGCTAGTGGTTTGGACAGGGAGTATGGCTACACCTTC
CDR3aa: CASGLDREYGYTF

j_gene: TRBJ2-7
d_gene: TRBD2
abundance: -
v_gene: TRBV5-6
CDR3nt: TGTGCCAGCAGCTTTCGGAGCCTAGCGGGGGGGCACGAGCAGTACTTC
CDR3aa: CASSFRSLAGGHEQYF

j_gene: TRBJ2-3
d_gene: -
abundance: -
v_gene: TRBV5-1
CDR3nt: TGCGCCAGCAGCTTGGCCTATACGGGGGGCGGGGAAGATACGCAGTATTTT
CDR3aa: CASSLAYTGGGEDTQYF

j_gene: TRBJ1-1
d_gene: TRBD1
abundance: -
v_gene: TRBV29-1
CDR3nt: TGCAGCGTTGGGGACAGGGGGCTTACTGAAGCTTTCTTT
CDR3aa: CSVGDRGLTEAFF

j_gene: TRBJ2-2
d_gene: TRBD2
abundance: once
v_gene: TRBV19
CDR3nt: TGTGCCAGTAGCTTCAGGGAGGGCGGGGAGCTGTTTTTT
CDR3aa: CASSFREGGELFF